This TCR beta chain was sequenced in a study of blood T cell repertoires in COVID-19 (dated by TCRdb to 2018 to 2021). With respect to the entire study: The collaborator samples originated in the United States, Italy and Spain and spanned the acute and convalescent phases of COVID-19. The prospective study material was composed of cDNA or gDNA derived from T cells, B-cell-depleted T cells, or PBMCs. Subjects who had been exposed to COVID-19, were actively infected with it, or had recovered from it provided the deeply sampled blood TCRbeta repertoires that made up the dataset. The repertoires were released in a freely available public database meant as a resource for research on the immune response to SARS-CoV-2. Samples came from the ongoing ImmuneRACE study (first 160 participants) plus 1,254 subjects from 6 global collaborators. Nearly every sample came with metadata listing a de-identified subject ID, COVID-19 status, age in years and sex. Where HLA class I and class II types were available, the types were taken from metadata supplied by the sample provider, not from assay-based typing. Overall study results and their limits: How much clinical and demographic metadata was included differed by source and by participant, and the metadata was provided uncurated.

For this clone: Its binding antigen is unknown. Base qualities are missing; no much larger clone stands one base away.

Collaborating institutions collected whole blood in K2EDTA tubes following their own protocols. For TCRbeta analysis, collaborators shipped samples as frozen whole blood, isolated PBMCs, or DNA extracted from either of those sample types. The immunoSEQ Assay, a bias-controlled multiplex PCR, was used to amplify TCRbeta CDR3 regions from genomic DNA. In the source study's methods: The number of nucleated cells in each sample was estimated by amplification of reference gene primers within the assay. To quantify the absolute abundance of each unique TCRbeta CDR3 rearrangement, sequence reads were collapsed and filtered. For each sample, productive Simpson clonality was calculated as the square root of Simpson's diversity index over productive rearrangements. TCRdb's version of the immuneACCESS table is confined to in-frame rearrangements and falls short of the full clone set. An unresolved V gene accounts for under half of the shortfall where checked; the remainder is of unknown origin. The V and J calls and the clone size are those of that table, but D and trimming were determined from the DNA. The sample table contains around 100,000 clones; only one count was recorded for approximately 89% of them. The ten largest make up about 9.9% of the sample.

V and J are truncated by 1 base and 5 bases respectively, leaving an intervening sequence of 12 bases. The CDR3 contains 14 residues, cysteine and phenylalanine counted. The read is trimmed to its CDR3 DNA, 42 bases read in frame from base 1. CDR1 is given as SGDLS and CDR2 as YYNGEE, both from the germline V gene. Sequencing was performed on peripheral blood. The receptor comes from a woman aged 30 to 39 with acute or convalescent COVID-19. Here the chain combines TRBV9 and TRBJ1-1; too little of a D gene remains to name it. The DNA sequence follows: TGTGCCAGCAGCGTATCGGATGGGAGGACTGAAGCTTTCTTT. Its protein is CASSVSDGRTEAFF.